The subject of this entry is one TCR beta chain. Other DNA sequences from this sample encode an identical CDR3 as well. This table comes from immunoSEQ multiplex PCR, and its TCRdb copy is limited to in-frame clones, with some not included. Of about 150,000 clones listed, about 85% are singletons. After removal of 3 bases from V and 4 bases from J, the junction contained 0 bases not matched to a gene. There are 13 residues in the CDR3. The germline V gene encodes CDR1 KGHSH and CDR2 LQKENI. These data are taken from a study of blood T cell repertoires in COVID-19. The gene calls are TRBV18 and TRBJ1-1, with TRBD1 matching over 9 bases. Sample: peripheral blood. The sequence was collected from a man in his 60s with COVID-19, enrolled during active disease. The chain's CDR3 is CASSPGQGTEAFF. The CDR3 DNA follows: TGTGCCAGCTCACCGGGACAGGGCACTGAAGCTTTCTTT.